This TCR beta chain is drawn from a study of blood T cell repertoires in COVID-19. Overall study: Sample material is recorded as cDNA or gDNA derived from T cells, B-cell-depleted T cells, or PBMCs.

Study processing details: Quantification of nucleated cells was approximated via reference gene primer amplification. Profiling relied on immunoSEQ multiplex PCR, and the TCRdb table lists in-frame clones only, not all of them. That table gives V, J and clone size, and the DNA gave D and trimming. The profile shows 100,000 or so clones, more than 80% of them singletons. Germline CDR1 and CDR2: ENHRY and SYGVKD. CDR3 length equals 13 residues. The V gene lost 8 bases and the J gene lost 3 bases, with 14 bases spanning the gap. The clonotype comes from a human donor in a cohort sampled during active COVID-19. The chain recombines TRBV10-3 with TRBJ2-7, with D perhaps matching TRBD2 (6 bases). Input material: peripheral blood. CDR3 residues: CAISTGESYEQYF. Here the CDR3 DNA reads TGTGCCATCTCAACGGGAGAGAGCTACGAGCAGTACTTC.